Listed below are T cell receptor beta chains from one sample, sequenced in a study of blood T cell repertoires in COVID-19. TCRdb keeps only in-frame clones here, not all; method: immunoSEQ multiplex PCR. The sample lists under 200,000 clones, approximately 81% occurring once. The sample comprised PBMCs or T cells enriched from blood (not recorded which). Receptor source: a woman aged 40 to 50 with acute COVID-19. CDR3s include the opening cysteine and the closing phenylalanine or tryptophan. The order of the fields is V gene, D gene, clone size, J gene, CDR3 protein, CDR3 DNA. D genes are given only for firm matches. Not every row has a clone size; where given, it reads once, few, many or a size class.

V: TRBV11-2; D: -; size: -; J: TRBJ1-1; CDR3: CASSGTDWGVMNTEAFF; DNA: TGTGCCAGCAGCGGAACCGACTGGGGGGTTATGAACACTGAAGCTTTCTTT
V: TRBV5-1; D: -; size: -; J: TRBJ1-1; CDR3: CASSLAGRPVF; DNA: TGCGCCAGCAGCCTGGCCGGGAGACCCGTTTTT
V: TRBV3-1/TRBV3-2; D: -; size: many; J: TRBJ1-2; CDR3: CASSQVQYGYTF; DNA: TGTGCCAGCAGCCAAGTACAGTATGGCTACACCTTC
V: TRBV6-5; D: -; size: -; J: TRBJ1-2; CDR3: CASSYSKVRGYTF; DNA: TGTGCCAGCAGTTACTCGAAAGTCAGGGGCTACACCTTC
V: TRBV6-5; D: -; size: -; J: TRBJ1-5; CDR3: CASSRRERWPQHF; DNA: TGTGCCAGCAGCCGCCGGGAGAGGTGGCCCCAGCATTTT
V: TRBV12-3/TRBV12-4; D: -; size: -; J: TRBJ2-7; CDR3: CASRGRGHEQYF; DNA: TGTGCCAGCAGGGGCAGGGGTCACGAGCAGTACTTC
V: TRBV3-1/TRBV3-2; D: -; size: -; J: TRBJ2-7; CDR3: CASSQAGTSVYEQYF; DNA: TGTGCCAGCAGCCAAGCCGGGACATCAGTCTACGAGCAGTACTTC
V: TRBV11-1; D: TRBD1; size: few; J: TRBJ1-6; CDR3: CASSRTGNNSPLHF; DNA: TGTGCCAGCAGCCGGACAGGGAATAATTCACCCCTCCACTTT
V: TRBV28; D: TRBD1; size: few; J: TRBJ2-6; CDR3: CASSPGTGTGANVLTF; DNA: TGTGCCAGCAGTCCCGGGACAGGGACTGGGGCCAACGTCCTGACTTTC
V: TRBV12-5; D: -; size: -; J: TRBJ1-1; CDR3: CASGLGRGAEAFF; DNA: TGTGCTAGTGGTTTGGGGAGGGGAGCTGAAGCTTTCTTT
V: TRBV7-7; D: TRBD2; size: -; J: TRBJ2-1; CDR3: CASSPRLAGANEQFF; DNA: TGTGCTAGCAGCCCGCGACTAGCGGGGGCCAATGAGCAGTTCTTC
V: TRBV4-1; D: TRBD2; size: -; J: TRBJ2-7; CDR3: CASSLLELGAGGHEQYF; DNA: TGCGCCAGCAGCCTCCTTGAACTGGGGGCGGGAGGTCACGAGCAGTACTTC
V: TRBV2; D: -; size: -; J: TRBJ2-2; CDR3: CASTEGVNTGELFF; DNA: TGTGCCAGCACGGAAGGGGTGAACACCGGGGAGCTGTTTTTT
V: TRBV4-1; D: -; size: -; J: TRBJ2-3; CDR3: CASSQFFRQDTLYPSTDTQYF; DNA: TGCGCCAGCAGCCAATTTTTCAGACAGGACACCCTATACCCTAGCACAGATACGCAGTATTTT
V: TRBV5-1; D: -; size: -; J: TRBJ1-2; CDR3: CARIRGNYGYTF; DNA: TGCGCCAGGATCAGGGGTAACTATGGCTACACCTTC
V: TRBV19; D: TRBD2; size: -; J: TRBJ2-1; CDR3: CASSSLAAHNEQFF; DNA: TGTGCCAGTAGTAGTCTAGCGGCCCACAATGAGCAGTTCTTC
V: TRBV27; D: TRBD2; size: -; J: TRBJ2-7; CDR3: CASSPSGDLIPYEQYF; DNA: TGTGCCAGCAGTCCTAGCGGGGACTTGATCCCCTACGAGCAGTACTTC
V: TRBV15; D: -; size: -; J: TRBJ2-1; CDR3: CATSTGATSEQFF; DNA: TGTGCCACCAGCACCGGGGCAACTAGCGAGCAGTTCTTC